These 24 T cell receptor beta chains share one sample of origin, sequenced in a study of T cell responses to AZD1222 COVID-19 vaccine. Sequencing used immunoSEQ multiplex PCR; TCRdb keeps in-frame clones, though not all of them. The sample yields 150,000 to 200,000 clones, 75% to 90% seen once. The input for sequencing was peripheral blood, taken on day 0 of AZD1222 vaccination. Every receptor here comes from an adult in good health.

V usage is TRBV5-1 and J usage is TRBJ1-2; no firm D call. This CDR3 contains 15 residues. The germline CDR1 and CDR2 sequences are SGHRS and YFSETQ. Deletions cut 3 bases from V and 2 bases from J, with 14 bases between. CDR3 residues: CASSYSGSANYGYTF. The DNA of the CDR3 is TGCGCCAGCAGCTACTCTGGGAGTGCCAACTATGGCTACACCTTC.

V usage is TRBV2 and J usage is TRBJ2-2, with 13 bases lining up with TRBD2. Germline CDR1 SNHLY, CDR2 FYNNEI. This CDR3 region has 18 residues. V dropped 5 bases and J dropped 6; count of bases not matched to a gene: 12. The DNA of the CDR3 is TGTGCCAGCAGTTGGGGACTAGCGGGGAATGGAGCTTCCGGGGAGCTGTTTTTT. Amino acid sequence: CASSWGLAGNGASGELFF.

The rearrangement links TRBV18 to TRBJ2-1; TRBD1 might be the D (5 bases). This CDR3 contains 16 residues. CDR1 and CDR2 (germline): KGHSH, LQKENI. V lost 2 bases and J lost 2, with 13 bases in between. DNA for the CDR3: TGTGCCAGCTCACCAATCGACAGCGCTACCTACAATGAGCAGTTCTTC. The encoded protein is CASSPIDSATYNEQFF.

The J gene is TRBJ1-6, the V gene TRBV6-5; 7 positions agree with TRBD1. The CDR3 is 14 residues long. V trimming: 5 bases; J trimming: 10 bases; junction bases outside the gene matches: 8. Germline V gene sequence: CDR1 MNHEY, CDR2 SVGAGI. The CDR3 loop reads CASSPQQGRSPLHF. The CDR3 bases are TGTGCCAGCAGTCCCCAACAGGGGAGGTCACCCCTCCACTTT.

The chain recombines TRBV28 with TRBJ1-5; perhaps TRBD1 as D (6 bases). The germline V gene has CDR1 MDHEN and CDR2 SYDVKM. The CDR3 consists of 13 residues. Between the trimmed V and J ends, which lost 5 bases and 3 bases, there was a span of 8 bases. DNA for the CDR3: TGTGCCAGCAGTCGGGACAACAATCAGCCCCAGCATTTT. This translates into CASSRDNNQPQHF.

CDR3 DNA sequence: TGTGCCAGCAGTCCCTGGGACAGGGCTGCCGAGCAGTACTTC. It specifies CASSPWDRAAEQYF. The chain couples TRBV6-5 to TRBJ2-7; 9 bases are a match to TRBD1. Germline V gene data show CDR1 as MNHEY and CDR2 as SVGAGI. V gave up 5 bases and J gave up 6 bases; unmatched junction bases: 8. The CDR3 length is 14 residues.

CDR3 nucleotides: TGTGCCTCTAGCGGGAGACTCGACGAGCAGTACTTC. This codes for CASSGRLDEQYF. The chain employs TRBV28 and TRBJ2-7, with TRBD2 identical over 10 bases. Germline CDR1 reads MDHEN; CDR2 reads SYDVKM. The CDR3 spans 12 residues. The V gene end was trimmed by 11 bases and the J gene end by 5 bases; junction bases not matched to a gene: 6. The full variable domain, rest sourced from reference TRBV28 and TRBJ2-7, is DVKVTQSSRYLVKRTGEKVFLECVQDMDHENMFWYRQDPGLGLRLIYFSYDVKMKEKGDIPEGYSVSREKKERFSLILESASTNQTSMYLCASSGRLDEQYFGPGTRLTVT.

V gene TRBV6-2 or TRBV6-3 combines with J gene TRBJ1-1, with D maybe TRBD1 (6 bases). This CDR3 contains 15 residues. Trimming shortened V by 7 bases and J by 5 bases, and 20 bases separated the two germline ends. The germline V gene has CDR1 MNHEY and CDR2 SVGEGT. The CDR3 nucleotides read TGTGCCAGCACCCCCATGGGGGGGGCAGCAACTGAAGCTTTCTTT. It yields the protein CASTPMGGAATEAFF.

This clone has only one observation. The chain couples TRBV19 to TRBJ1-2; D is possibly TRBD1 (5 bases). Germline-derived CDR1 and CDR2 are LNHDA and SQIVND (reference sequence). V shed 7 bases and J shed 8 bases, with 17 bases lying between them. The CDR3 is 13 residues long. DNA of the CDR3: TGTGCCAGTATGAGGGACCGGGTAGGAGGCTACACCTTC. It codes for CASMRDRVGGYTF.

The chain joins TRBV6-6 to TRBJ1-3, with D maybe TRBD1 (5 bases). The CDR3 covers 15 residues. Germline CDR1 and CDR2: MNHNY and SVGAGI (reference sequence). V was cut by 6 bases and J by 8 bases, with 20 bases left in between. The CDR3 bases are TGTGCCAGCAGCCAGGGCGGGGGGTTAGGAGACACCATATATTTT. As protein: CASSQGGGLGDTIYF.

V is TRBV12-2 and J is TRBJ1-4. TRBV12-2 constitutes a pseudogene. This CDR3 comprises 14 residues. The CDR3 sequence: CASRLGRDREKLFF. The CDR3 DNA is TGTGCAAGTCGCTTAGGTAGGGATCGAGAAAAACTGTTTTTT.

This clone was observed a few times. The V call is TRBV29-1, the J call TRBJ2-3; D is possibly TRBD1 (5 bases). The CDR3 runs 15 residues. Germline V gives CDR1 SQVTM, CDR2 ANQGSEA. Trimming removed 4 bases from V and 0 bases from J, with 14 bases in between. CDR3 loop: CSVVDQGDSTDTQYF. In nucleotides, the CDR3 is TGCAGCGTTGTAGACCAAGGGGATAGCACAGATACGCAGTATTTT.

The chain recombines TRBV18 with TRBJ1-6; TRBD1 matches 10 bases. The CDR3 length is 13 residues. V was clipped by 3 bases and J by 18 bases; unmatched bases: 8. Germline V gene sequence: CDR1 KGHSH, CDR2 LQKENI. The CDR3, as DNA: TGTGCCAGCTCACCGGGACAGGGGTCACTACACCACTTT. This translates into CASSPGQGSLHHF.

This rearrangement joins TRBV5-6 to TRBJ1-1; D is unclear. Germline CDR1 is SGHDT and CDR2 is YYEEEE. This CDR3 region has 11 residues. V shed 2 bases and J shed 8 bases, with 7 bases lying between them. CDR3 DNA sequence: TGTGCCAGCAGCTTAATGTCAGAAGCTTTCTTT. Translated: CASSLMSEAFF.

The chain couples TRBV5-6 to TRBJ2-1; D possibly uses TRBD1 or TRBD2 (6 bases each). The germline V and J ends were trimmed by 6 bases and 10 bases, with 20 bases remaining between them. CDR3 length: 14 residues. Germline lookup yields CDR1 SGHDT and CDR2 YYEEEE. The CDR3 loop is CASNQLGGRIEQFF. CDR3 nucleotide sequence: TGTGCCAGCAACCAATTAGGGGGGAGGATCGAGCAGTTCTTC.

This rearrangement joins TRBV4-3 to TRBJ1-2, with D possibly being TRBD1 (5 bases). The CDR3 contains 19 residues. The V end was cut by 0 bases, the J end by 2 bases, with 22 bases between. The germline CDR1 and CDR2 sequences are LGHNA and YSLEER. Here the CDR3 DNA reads TGCGCCAGCAGCCAAGATTATCGGGGTCCCAGGGTCCGCAACTATGGCTACACCTTC. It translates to CASSQDYRGPRVRNYGYTF.

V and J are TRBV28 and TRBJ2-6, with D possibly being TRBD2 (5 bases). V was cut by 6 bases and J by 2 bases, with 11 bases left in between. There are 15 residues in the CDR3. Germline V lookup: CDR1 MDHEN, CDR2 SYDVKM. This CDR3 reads CASRPSGTGANVLTF. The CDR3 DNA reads TGTGCCAGCAGGCCGTCGGGGACTGGGGCCAACGTCCTGACTTTC.

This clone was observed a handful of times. CDR3 protein: CASSLDLGSSYNSPLHF. CDR3 nucleotides: TGCGCCAGCAGCTTGGATTTGGGGAGCTCCTATAATTCACCCCTCCACTTT. This chain uses TRBV5-1 with TRBJ1-6, with D hard to call. The CDR3 totals 17 residues. Between the trimmed V and J ends, which lost 0 bases and 0 bases, there was a span of 10 bases. Germline loops: CDR1 SGHRS, CDR2 YFSETQ.

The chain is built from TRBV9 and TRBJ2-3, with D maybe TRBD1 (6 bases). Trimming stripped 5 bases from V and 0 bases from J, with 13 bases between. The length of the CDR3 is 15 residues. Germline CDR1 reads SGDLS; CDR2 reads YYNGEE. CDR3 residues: CASSPTGLSTDTQYF. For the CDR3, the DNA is TGTGCCAGCAGTCCAACAGGGTTAAGCACAGATACGCAGTATTTT. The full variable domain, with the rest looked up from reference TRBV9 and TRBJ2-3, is DSGVTQTPKHLITATGQRVTLRCSPRSGDLSVYWYQQSLDQGLQFLIQYYNGEERAKGNILERFSAQQFPDLHSELNLSSLELGDSALYFCASSPTGLSTDTQYFGPGTRLTVL.

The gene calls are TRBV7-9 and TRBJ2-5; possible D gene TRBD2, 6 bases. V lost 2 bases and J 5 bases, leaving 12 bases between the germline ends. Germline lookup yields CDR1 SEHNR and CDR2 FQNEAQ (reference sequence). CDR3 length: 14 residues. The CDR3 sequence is CASSLYTGDETQYF. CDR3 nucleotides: TGTGCCAGCAGCTTATACACGGGAGACGAGACCCAGTACTTC.

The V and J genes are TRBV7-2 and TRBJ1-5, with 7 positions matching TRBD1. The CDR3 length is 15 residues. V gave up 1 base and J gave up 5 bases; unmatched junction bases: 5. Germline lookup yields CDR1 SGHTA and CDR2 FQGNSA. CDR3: CASSLGRQGDQPQHF. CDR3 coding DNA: TGTGCCAGCAGCTTAGGAAGACAGGGAGATCAGCCCCAGCATTTT. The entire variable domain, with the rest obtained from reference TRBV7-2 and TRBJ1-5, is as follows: GAGVSQSPSNKVTEKGKDVELRCDPISGHTALYWYRQSLGQGLEFLIYFQGNSAPDKSGLPSDRFSAERTGGSVSTLTIQRTQQEDSAVYLCASSLGRQGDQPQHFGDGTRLSIL.

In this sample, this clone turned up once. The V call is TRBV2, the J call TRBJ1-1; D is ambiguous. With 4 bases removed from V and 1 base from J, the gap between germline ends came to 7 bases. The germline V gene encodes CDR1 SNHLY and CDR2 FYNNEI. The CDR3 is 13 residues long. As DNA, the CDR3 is TGTGCCAGCAGTGTCTCAGAGAACACTGAAGCTTTCTTT. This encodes CASSVSENTEAFF.

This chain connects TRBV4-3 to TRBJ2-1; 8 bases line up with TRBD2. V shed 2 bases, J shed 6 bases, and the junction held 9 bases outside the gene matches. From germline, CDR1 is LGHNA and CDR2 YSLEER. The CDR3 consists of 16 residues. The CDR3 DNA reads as TGCGCCAGCAGCCAATATATACTAGCGGAGCCCAATGAGCAGTTCTTC. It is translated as CASSQYILAEPNEQFF.

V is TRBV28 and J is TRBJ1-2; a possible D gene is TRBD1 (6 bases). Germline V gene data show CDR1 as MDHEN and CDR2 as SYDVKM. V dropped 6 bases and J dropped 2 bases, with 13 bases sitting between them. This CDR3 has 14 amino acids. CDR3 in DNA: TGTGCCAGCAGGCTTTTAGACAGGAACTATGGCTACACCTTC. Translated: CASRLLDRNYGYTF.